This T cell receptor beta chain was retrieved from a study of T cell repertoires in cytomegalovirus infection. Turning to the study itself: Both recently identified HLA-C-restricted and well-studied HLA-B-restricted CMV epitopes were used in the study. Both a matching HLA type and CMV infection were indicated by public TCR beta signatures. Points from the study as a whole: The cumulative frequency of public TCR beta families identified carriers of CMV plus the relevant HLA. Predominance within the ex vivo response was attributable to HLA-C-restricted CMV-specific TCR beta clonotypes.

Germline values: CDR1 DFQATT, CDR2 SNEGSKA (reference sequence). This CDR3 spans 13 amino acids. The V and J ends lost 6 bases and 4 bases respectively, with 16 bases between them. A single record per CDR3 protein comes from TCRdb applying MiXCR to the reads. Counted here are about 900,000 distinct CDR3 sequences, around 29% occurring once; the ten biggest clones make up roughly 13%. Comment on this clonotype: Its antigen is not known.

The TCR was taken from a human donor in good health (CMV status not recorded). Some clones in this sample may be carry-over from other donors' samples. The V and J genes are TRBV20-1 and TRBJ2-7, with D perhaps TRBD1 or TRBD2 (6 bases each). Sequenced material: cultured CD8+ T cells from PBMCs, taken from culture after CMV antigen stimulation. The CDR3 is CSAHSRGTYEQYV. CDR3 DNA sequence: TGCAGTGCCCACTCTAGGGGGACTTACGAGCAGTACGTC.